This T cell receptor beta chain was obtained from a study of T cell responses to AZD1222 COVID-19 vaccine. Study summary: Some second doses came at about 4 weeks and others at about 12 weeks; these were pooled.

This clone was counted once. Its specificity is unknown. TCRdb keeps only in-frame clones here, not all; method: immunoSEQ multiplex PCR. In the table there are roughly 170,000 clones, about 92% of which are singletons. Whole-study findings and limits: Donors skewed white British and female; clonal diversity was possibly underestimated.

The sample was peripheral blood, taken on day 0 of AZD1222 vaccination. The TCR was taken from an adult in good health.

CDR3 sequence (DNA): TGTGCCAGCAGTTCACCGGGACAGGGGCCCTACGAGCAGTACTTC. Encoded protein: CASSSPGQGPYEQYF. This chain uses TRBV6-5 with TRBJ2-7; 10 bases match TRBD1. CDR3 length: 15 amino acids. Germline values: CDR1 MNHEY, CDR2 SVGAGI. J gave up 2 bases and V 4 bases, and 5 bases lay outside the gene matches.